The 6 T cell receptor beta chains below all came from one sample that was sequenced in a study of T cells after posttransplantation cyclophosphamide. Control samples came 1 year after myeloablative marrow transplants with methotrexate plus calcineurin inhibitor. Profiling relied on immunoSEQ multiplex PCR, and the TCRdb table lists in-frame clones only, not all of them. The sample contains about 16,000 clones, around nine tenths of which appear only once. Material: PBMCs, obtained after an allogeneic stem cell transplant with a calcineurin inhibitor and methotrexate. These TCRs come from a male patient in his fifties who received an allogeneic stem cell transplant from an unrelated donor, was CMV-positive, and had chronic GVHD only. Some T cells may be supplied by the graft donor.

The V call is TRBV4-3, the J call TRBJ2-7; D gene ambiguous. Looked up from germline, CDR1 is LGHNA and CDR2 is YSLEER. Deletions cut 1 base from V and 6 bases from J, with 10 bases between. CDR3 length: 13 amino acids. The CDR3 DNA sequence: TGCGCCAGCAGCCAAGCTCGAGTTTCCGAGCAGTACTTC. This codes for CASSQARVSEQYF.

The chain has TRBV7-2 and TRBJ2-5; 7 bases map to TRBD2. CDR3 length equals 16 residues. CDR1 is SGHTA, CDR2 FQGNSA, per germline. V lost 0 bases and J lost 1; bases outside the gene matches: 5. In DNA, the CDR3 is TGTGCCAGCAGCTTAGCGACTAGCCTTTTCCAAGAGACCCAGTACTTC. It codes for CASSLATSLFQETQYF.

The chain combines TRBV11-2 with TRBJ1-3; TRBD1 matches 12 bases. In germline, CDR1 is SGHAT, CDR2 FQNNGV. The CDR3 contains 14 residues. V trimming: 5 bases; J trimming: 8 bases; junction bases outside the gene matches: 4. The CDR3: CASSSWDRGHTIYF. The CDR3, as DNA: TGTGCCAGCAGCAGCTGGGACAGGGGGCACACCATATATTTT.

V is TRBV29-1 and J is TRBJ2-7; 9 nucleotides match TRBD1. V trimming: 6 bases; J trimming: 2 bases; junction bases outside the gene matches: 11. The CDR3 has 15 residues. The germline V gene encodes CDR1 SQVTM and CDR2 ANQGSEA. CDR3 sequence: CSVSNRDRVPYEQYF. Written as DNA, the CDR3 is TGCAGCGTGTCAAACCGGGACAGGGTGCCCTACGAGCAGTACTTC.

The rearrangement joins TRBV4-3 to TRBJ2-1, with 14 bases that match TRBD2. The V and J ends lost 4 bases and 1 base, in that order; junction bases with no gene match: 18. The germline CDR1 and CDR2 sequences are LGHNA and YSLEER. This CDR3 comprises 22 residues. CDR3 sequence: CASSPGQVLTSGRAESYNEQFF. For the CDR3, the DNA is TGCGCCAGCAGCCCTGGACAGGTTTTGACTAGCGGGAGGGCCGAGTCCTACAATGAGCAGTTCTTC.

This clone was counted once. This sequence joins TRBV2 and TRBJ2-1; 9 bases are a match to TRBD2. Germline CDR1 is SNHLY and CDR2 is FYNNEI. V was clipped by 6 bases and J by 7 bases; unmatched bases: 10. The CDR3 consists of 15 residues. CDR3: CASREGSGRRNEQFF. Here the CDR3 DNA reads TGTGCCAGCAGGGAGGGAAGCGGGAGGAGGAATGAGCAGTTCTTC.